The 28 T cell receptor beta chains below were found in one sample sequenced in a study of cytomegalovirus exposure and HLA in healthy donors. This table comes from immunoSEQ multiplex PCR, and its TCRdb copy is limited to in-frame clones, with some not included. This table has 250,000 or so clones, 90% appearing once. Sequencing was carried out using PBMCs. The receptors come from a woman between 18 and 29 years old in good health and CMV-seronegative.

The chain recombines TRBV5-1 with TRBJ2-3; D not resolved. The germline V and J ends were trimmed by 1 base and 5 bases, with 8 bases remaining between them. Germline V gene data show CDR1 as SGHRS and CDR2 as YFSETQ. The CDR3 contains 13 residues. CDR3 sequence reads: CASSLSLEDTQYF. Here the CDR3 DNA reads TGCGCCAGCAGCTTGTCGCTAGAAGATACGCAGTATTTT.

The V gene is TRBV11-2, the J gene TRBJ2-1, with 7 bases lining up with TRBD2. The CDR3 loop spans 16 amino acids. Per germline, CDR1 SGHAT and CDR2 FQNNGV. V lost 1 base, J lost 2 bases, and 5 bases stayed unmatched. CDR3 DNA: TGTGCCAGCAGCTTAGGGGCGGCGGGGGCCTACAATGAGCAGTTCTTC. It translates to CASSLGAAGAYNEQFF.

The V and J genes are TRBV27 and TRBJ1-6; TRBD1 might be the D (6 bases). V dropped 4 bases and J dropped 8 bases, with 9 bases sitting between them. Germline CDR1 and CDR2: MNHEY and SMNVEV (reference sequence). This CDR3 is built from 13 residues. The chain's CDR3 is CASSYRVYSPLHF. Here the CDR3 DNA reads TGTGCCAGCAGTTACAGGGTATATTCACCCCTCCACTTT.

This chain connects TRBV29-1 to TRBJ2-2; TRBD1 aligns across 10 bases. CDR3 length: 13 amino acids. V shed 7 bases, J shed 3 bases, and the junction held 2 bases outside the gene matches. CDR1 is SQVTM, CDR2 ANQGSEA, per germline. The CDR3 region is CSAGTGDTGELFF. In DNA, the CDR3 is TGCAGCGCTGGGACAGGGGACACCGGGGAGCTGTTTTTT.

This clone was seen only once. V usage is TRBV6-6 and J usage is TRBJ2-1, with a tentative D call TRBD2 (5 bases). V lost 6 bases and J lost 8, with 17 bases in between. The CDR3 extends over 14 amino acids. CDR1 is MNHNY and CDR2 is SVGAGI in the germline V gene (reference sequence). The CDR3 DNA reads TGTGCCAGCAGGGACTCCTCCGGGATCCATGAGCAGTTCTTC. Translated: CASRDSSGIHEQFF.

The V and J genes are TRBV6-6 and TRBJ1-3; D is unresolved. This CDR3 region has 12 residues. Germline lookup yields CDR1 MNHNY and CDR2 SVGAGI (reference sequence). Trimming cost V 6 bases and J 11 bases, with 14 bases left between them. CDR3 residues: CASSHDIVAIYF. The CDR3 coding sequence is TGTGCCAGCAGCCACGACATCGTCGCCATATATTTT.

The rearrangement uses TRBV5-1 and TRBJ1-5, with unresolved D. V gave up 0 bases and J gave up 7 bases, with 8 bases separating them. CDR1 and CDR2 from the germline V gene are SGHRS and YFSETQ. The CDR3 spans 13 residues. Written as DNA, the CDR3 is TGCGCCAGCAGCTTGGCCCTCGGGCAGCCCCAGCATTTT. This encodes CASSLALGQPQHF.

This rearrangement joins TRBV7-2 to TRBJ2-3; TRBD2 aligns across 7 bases. Germline V gives CDR1 SGHTA, CDR2 FQGNSA. V dropped 2 bases and J dropped 7; count of bases not matched to a gene: 9. This CDR3 has 15 amino acids. CDR3 residues: CASSLTPSGAYTQYF. The CDR3 DNA follows: TGTGCCAGCAGCTTAACTCCTAGCGGCGCATATACGCAGTATTTT. Combining the CDR3 with reference TRBV7-2 and TRBJ2-3 gives the whole variable domain GAGVSQSPSNKVTEKGKDVELRCDPISGHTALYWYRQSLGQGLEFLIYFQGNSAPDKSGLPSDRFSAERTGGSVSTLTIQRTQQEDSAVYLCASSLTPSGAYTQYFGPGTRLTVL.

This chain links TRBV7-3 with TRBJ2-5; D is perhaps TRBD1 (5 bases). V was cut by 1 base and J by 1 base, with 10 bases left in between. Germline loops: CDR1 SGHTA, CDR2 FQGTGA. This CDR3 region has 15 residues. In DNA form, the CDR3 reads TGTGCCAGCAGCTTAAGGGGCGGTTCCCAAGAGACCCAGTACTTC. Its protein product is CASSLRGGSQETQYF.

A remark on this clone: A much more abundant neighbour one base away suggests this may be a read error. At the DNA level, this CDR3 is encoded by other sequences in the same sample as well. DNA of the CDR3: TGTGCCAGCAGTGACACTAGCGGGGGGGCAGATACGCAGTATTTT. Translation: CASSDTSGGADTQYF. V gene TRBV6-4 combines with J gene TRBJ2-3, with 13 bases lining up with TRBD2. Germline trimming cut 2 bases from V and 4 bases from J; bases unmatched to any gene: 0. Germline V gives CDR1 MRHNA, CDR2 SNTAGT. The CDR3 runs to 15 residues.

The gene calls are TRBV28 and TRBJ2-7; 9 bases fit TRBD1. The V and J ends lost 6 bases and 5 bases, in that order; junction bases with no gene match: 2. This CDR3 comprises 12 residues. Germline V CDR1 and CDR2: MDHEN, SYDVKM. The DNA of the CDR3 is TGTGCCAGCAGCCGGGACAGGGACGAGCAGTACGTC. This sequence encodes CASSRDRDEQYV.

J is TRBJ1-2 and V is TRBV30; 9 bases match TRBD1. The germline CDR1 and CDR2 sequences are GTSNPN and SVGIG (reference sequence). The CDR3 is made up of 18 amino acids. The ends lost 0 bases at V and 5 bases at J; junction bases unmatched: 16. The CDR3 sequence: CAWSVRFPTGGAEYGYTF. DNA of the CDR3: TGTGCCTGGAGTGTACGTTTCCCTACAGGGGGCGCAGAGTATGGCTACACCTTC.

For this clone: Other DNA sequences within the sample encode an identical CDR3. This chain uses TRBV7-9 with TRBJ1-5; tentatively, D is TRBD1 (6 bases). Germline-derived CDR1 and CDR2 are SEHNR and FQNEAQ (reference sequence). V was shortened by 2 bases and J by 4 bases, with 6 bases between the two germline ends. This CDR3 is 13 amino acids long. The CDR3 loop reads CASSLTGNQPQHF. Written as DNA, the CDR3 is TGTGCCAGCAGCTTAACAGGGAATCAGCCCCAGCATTTT.

V is TRBV4-1 and J is TRBJ1-1; D remains unclear. The CDR3 length is 12 residues. V was trimmed by 3 bases and J by 4 bases, leaving 6 bases between them. The germline V gene encodes CDR1 MGHRA and CDR2 YSYEKL. The CDR3 loop reads CASSHAGTEAFF. CDR3 DNA: TGCGCCAGCAGCCACGCGGGCACTGAAGCTTTCTTT.

This clone has just one count. J is TRBJ1-6 and V is TRBV11-3; maybe TRBD1 (5 bases). Germline assignment: CDR1 SGHNT and CDR2 YENEEA. The CDR3 is 14 amino acids. Trimming stripped 1 base from V and 7 bases from J, with 8 bases between. DNA for the CDR3: TGTGCCAGCAGCTTAGCAGGGCCCAATTCACCCCTCCACTTT. Translated, it gives CASSLAGPNSPLHF.

This chain joins TRBV5-4 and TRBJ2-1, with 9 bases that match TRBD1. The V gene's germline CDR1 is SGHNT and CDR2 YYREEE (reference sequence). After removal of 4 bases from V and 4 bases from J, the junction contained 6 bases not matched to a gene. This CDR3 region has 15 residues. The CDR3, as DNA: TGTGCCAGCAGCCTCCCGGGACAGGGATACAATGAGCAGTTCTTC. It specifies CASSLPGQGYNEQFF.

The genes are TRBV28 and TRBJ2-2, with D perhaps TRBD2 (6 bases). Germline V gene data show CDR1 as MDHEN and CDR2 as SYDVKM. V lost 6 bases and J lost 7, with 18 bases in between. The CDR3 is made up of 15 amino acids. The CDR3 DNA follows: TGTGCCAGCAGCCGCGCCGGGACTTTCGACGGGGAGCTGTTTTTT. It specifies CASSRAGTFDGELFF.

The chain recombines TRBV6-5 with TRBJ2-1; 7 bases are a match to TRBD1. The V segment lost 6 bases and the J segment 4 bases; nucleotides outside the gene matches: 9. Germline CDR1 and CDR2: MNHEY and SVGAGI. This CDR3 is 15 amino acids long. CDR3 in DNA: TGTGCCAGCAGACCGTGGGACAGAAATTACAATGAGCAGTTCTTC. As protein: CASRPWDRNYNEQFF.

V and J are TRBV7-9 and TRBJ1-2; 8 bases are shared with TRBD1. This CDR3 has 15 amino acids. V lost 1 base to trimming and J lost 5 bases; unmatched junction nucleotides: 6. Germline V gives CDR1 SEHNR, CDR2 FQNEAQ (reference sequence). The CDR3 nucleotides are TGTGCCAGCAGCTTAGTAGGGACAGGATGGTATGGCTACACCTTC. It yields the protein CASSLVGTGWYGYTF.

The rearrangement joins TRBV2 to TRBJ1-1; D is unclear. The CDR3 spans 14 residues. Trimming shortened V by 7 bases and J by 3 bases, and 15 bases separated the two germline ends. Germline V gene sequence: CDR1 SNHLY, CDR2 FYNNEI. Written as DNA, the CDR3 is TGTGCCAGCACCCAGGAGGCAGCGTACACTGAAGCTTTCTTT. Amino acid sequence: CASTQEAAYTEAFF.

The chain employs TRBV10-3 and TRBJ2-7, with TRBD1 matching over 9 bases. After removal of 2 bases from V and 4 bases from J, the junction contained 12 bases not matched to a gene. In germline, CDR1 is ENHRY, CDR2 SYGVKD. There are 17 residues in the CDR3. CDR3 DNA: TGTGCCATCAGTGAGACCTCGGGACAGGGTGTTGAGTACGAGCAGTACTTC. This translates into CAISETSGQGVEYEQYF.

This clone was detected only once. The chain employs TRBV18 and TRBJ2-3; TRBD2 might be the D (6 bases). The CDR3 consists of 16 residues. Looked up from germline, CDR1 is KGHSH and CDR2 is LQKENI. V lost 4 bases, J lost 0 bases, and 14 bases lay in between. CDR3 DNA: TGTGCCAGCTCACATCTGGACTACACTAGCACAGATACGCAGTATTTT. Its translation: CASSHLDYTSTDTQYF.

The chain employs TRBV5-6 and TRBJ2-7; 9 nucleotides match TRBD1. Germline-derived CDR1 and CDR2 are SGHDT and YYEEEE. The junction had 12 bases not matched to a gene; V was cut back by 0 bases and J by 2 bases. The CDR3 has 18 residues. CDR3 DNA: TGTGCCAGCAGCTTGGCCCCTTTCACAGGGGGCGAAGCCTACGAGCAGTACGTC. It is translated as CASSLAPFTGGEAYEQYV.

CDR3 in DNA: TGTGCCAGCAGCCCGGGGGGGACAGGGTGGACAGATACGCAGTATTTT. This encodes CASSPGGTGWTDTQYF. The chain is built from TRBV9 and TRBJ2-3, with a weak D call TRBD1 (9 bases). The CDR3 covers 16 residues. Germline V CDR1 and CDR2: SGDLS, YYNGEE. Trimming pared 4 bases from V and 3 bases from J, leaving 18 bases between.

This chain connects TRBV7-9 to TRBJ1-1; 8 nucleotides match TRBD1. Per germline, CDR1 SEHNR and CDR2 FQNEAQ (reference sequence). Trimming at V came to 5 bases and at J to 3 bases, leaving 8 bases not matched to a gene. The CDR3 runs 15 residues. DNA of the CDR3: TGTGCCAGCAGCCTATATACAGGGGGAGACACTGAAGCTTTCTTT. Encoded protein: CASSLYTGGDTEAFF.

V is TRBV7-2 and J is TRBJ2-7, with 10 bases fitting TRBD2. CDR3 length equals 16 residues. After removal of 1 base from V and 4 bases from J, the junction contained 7 bases not matched to a gene. Germline-derived CDR1 and CDR2 are SGHTA and FQGNSA. This CDR3 is CASSLVGSGGAYEQYF. The CDR3 DNA reads as TGTGCCAGCAGCTTAGTGGGCAGCGGGGGGGCTTACGAGCAGTACTTC. Supplemented by reference TRBV7-2 and TRBJ2-7, the full variable domain reads GAGVSQSPSNKVTEKGKDVELRCDPISGHTALYWYRQSLGQGLEFLIYFQGNSAPDKSGLPSDRFSAERTGGSVSTLTIQRTQQEDSAVYLCASSLVGSGGAYEQYFGPGTRLTVT.

The rearrangement uses TRBV6-6 and TRBJ2-2; D remains unclear. The CDR3 is 14 residues long. V was shortened by 4 bases and J by 1 base, with 7 bases between the two germline ends. Per the germline V gene, CDR1 is MNHNY and CDR2 is SVGAGI (reference sequence). CDR3 nucleotide sequence: TGTGCCAGCAGTTCCCCAGGGAACACCGGGGAGCTGTTTTTT. This gives the protein CASSSPGNTGELFF.

A few counts support this clone. The rearrangement uses TRBV14 and TRBJ2-7, with 7 bases identical to TRBD2. The CDR3 loop spans 13 amino acids. V was pared by 4 bases and J by 1 base, with 1 base of the junction left unmatched. Looked up from germline, CDR1 is SGHDN and CDR2 is FVKESK. The CDR3 bases are TGTGCCAGCAGCCTTAGCGGGTCCTACGAGCAGTACGTC. It encodes CASSLSGSYEQYV.